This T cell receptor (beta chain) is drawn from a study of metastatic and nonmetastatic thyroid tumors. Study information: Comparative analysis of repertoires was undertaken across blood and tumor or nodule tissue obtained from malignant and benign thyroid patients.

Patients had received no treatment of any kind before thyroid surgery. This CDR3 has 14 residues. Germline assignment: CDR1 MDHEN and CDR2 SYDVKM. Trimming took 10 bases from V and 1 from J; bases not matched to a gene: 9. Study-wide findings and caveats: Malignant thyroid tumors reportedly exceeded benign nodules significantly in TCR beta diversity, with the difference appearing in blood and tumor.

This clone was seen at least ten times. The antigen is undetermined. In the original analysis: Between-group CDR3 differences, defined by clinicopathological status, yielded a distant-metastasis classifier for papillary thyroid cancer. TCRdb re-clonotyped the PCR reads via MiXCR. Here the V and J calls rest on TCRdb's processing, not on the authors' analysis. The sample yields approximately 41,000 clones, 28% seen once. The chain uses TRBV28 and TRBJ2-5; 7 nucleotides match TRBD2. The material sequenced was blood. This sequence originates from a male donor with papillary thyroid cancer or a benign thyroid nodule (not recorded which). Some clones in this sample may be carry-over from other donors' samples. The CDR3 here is CATGSSGSQETQYF. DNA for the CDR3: TGTGCCACCGGGTCTAGCGGATCCCAAGAGACCCAGTACTTC.